This T cell receptor (beta chain) was documented in a study of shared clonotypes between healthy human individuals. Germline CDR1 DFQATT, CDR2 SNEGSKA (reference sequence). This CDR3 is 10 amino acids long. Trimming took off 3 bases at V and 4 bases at J, with 4 bases between the two ends. The donors, healthy adults who were HIV-negative, had experienced no recent acute infections or vaccinations. Sequencing was performed with immunoSEQ multiplex PCR; in TCRdb, only in-frame clones are kept and a portion is missing. The sample yields roughly 380,000 clones, about 97% seen once. About this clone: The antigen remains undetermined. The sample has other DNA sequences that encode this CDR3 too.

Notes on the study in general: The study's rarefaction showed incomplete sorted-subset sequencing despite large depth.

This TCR derives from a man aged 25-45 years in good health. V and J are TRBV20-1 and TRBJ2-7; D unclear. Sequenced sample: memory CD8+ T cells sorted from blood. Subset defined: CD45RO+ cells pooled with CCR7-negative TemRA cells. Written as DNA, the CDR3 is TGCAGTGCTAGTCCATACGAGCAGTACTTC. This sequence encodes CSASPYEQYF.